Following are 20 T cell receptor beta chains from one sample sequenced in a study of cytomegalovirus exposure and HLA in healthy donors. The PCR was carried out with 60 Vbeta primers and 13 Jbeta primers. The protocol was immunoSEQ multiplex PCR, while the TCRdb copy is restricted to in-frame clones and leaves out a portion. Altogether around 150,000 clones are present, 64% being singletons, with the ten largest covering about 2.9%. Sequenced material: PBMCs. These receptors originate from a young woman in good health and CMV-seropositive.

The V call is TRBV10-3, the J call TRBJ2-5; maybe TRBD1 (6 bases). From germline, CDR1 is ENHRY and CDR2 SYGVKD. The V end was cut by 8 bases, the J end by 5 bases, with 21 bases between. This CDR3 spans 15 amino acids. CDR3: CAIGGLLGAGETQYF. CDR3 DNA sequence: TGTGCCATCGGGGGTTTGTTGGGGGCTGGGGAGACCCAGTACTTC.

This clone was found once. This chain's CDR3 is CASSPPGGAVSQPQHF. The CDR3 DNA reads TGTGCCAGCTCACCACCGGGAGGGGCAGTTAGTCAGCCCCAGCATTTT. The V and J genes are TRBV18 and TRBJ1-5; tentatively, D is TRBD1 (5 bases). The CDR3 sequence is 16 residues long. Trimming stripped 0 bases from V and 6 bases from J, with 15 bases between. Germline V gene sequence: CDR1 KGHSH, CDR2 LQKENI.

The genes are TRBV19 and TRBJ1-1; D perhaps matches TRBD1 (5 bases). V was pared by 6 bases and J by 6 bases, with 23 bases between. Germline lookup yields CDR1 LNHDA and CDR2 SQIVND (reference sequence). This CDR3 has 16 residues. In DNA, the CDR3 is TGTGCCAGTAGCCCTATGGCAGGGTCTTTGCTCTCTGAAGCTTTCTTT. Translation gives CASSPMAGSLLSEAFF.

The chain combines TRBV18 with TRBJ1-1; 10 positions match TRBD1. The CDR3 length is 16 residues. The V gene's germline CDR1 is KGHSH and CDR2 LQKENI. The V and J ends lost 3 bases and 3 bases, in that order; junction bases with no gene match: 7. CDR3 coding DNA: TGTGCCAGCTCACCCGGGACAGGGGATGCCTACACTGAAGCTTTCTTT. This codes for CASSPGTGDAYTEAFF. Combining the CDR3 with reference TRBV18 and TRBJ1-1 gives the whole variable domain NAGVMQNPRHLVRRRGQEARLRCSPMKGHSHVYWYRQLPEEGLKFMVYLQKENIIDESGMPKERFSAEFPKEGPSILRIQQVVRGDSAAYFCASSPGTGDAYTEAFFGQGTRLTVV.

This clone was detected only a few times. The chain joins TRBV19 to TRBJ1-1; no reliable D call. Germline CDR1 and CDR2: LNHDA and SQIVND (reference sequence). The germline V and J ends were trimmed by 6 bases and 0 bases, with 8 bases remaining between them. The CDR3 extends over 13 amino acids. The CDR3 DNA reads TGTGCCAGTAGCACGACACTGAACACTGAAGCTTTCTTT. Amino acids: CASSTTLNTEAFF.

V is TRBV7-2 and J is TRBJ1-1; 8 bases agree with TRBD1. CDR1 and CDR2 (germline): SGHTA, FQGNSA. This CDR3 comprises 13 residues. V lost 5 bases and J lost 5; bases outside the gene matches: 4. The CDR3 DNA is TGTGCCAGCAGCAGGGACAGGAGGACTGAAGCTTTCTTT. It codes for CASSRDRRTEAFF.

The chain carries TRBV2 and TRBJ2-1; 9 nucleotides line up with TRBD2. V trimming: 7 bases; J trimming: 4 bases; junction bases outside the gene matches: 8. This CDR3 is 15 amino acids long. Germline CDR1 and CDR2: SNHLY and FYNNEI. The CDR3 DNA reads as TGTGCCAGCAAAGTCTCGGCGGGGGGGTACAATGAGCAGTTCTTC. Amino acids: CASKVSAGGYNEQFF.

V and J are TRBV7-9 and TRBJ1-2, with 7 bases fitting TRBD1. The J segment lost 1 base and the V segment lost 2 bases, leaving 7 bases of the junction unmatched. The CDR3 loop spans 16 amino acids. Looked up from germline, CDR1 is SEHNR and CDR2 is FQNEAQ (reference sequence). CDR3 amino acids: CASSLTTGPFNYGYTF. The CDR3 coding sequence is TGTGCCAGCAGCTTAACGACAGGGCCGTTTAACTATGGCTACACCTTC.

This chain joins TRBV2 and TRBJ1-1; D gene ambiguous. The V gene's germline CDR1 is SNHLY and CDR2 FYNNEI. CDR3 length: 15 residues. Trimming stripped 6 bases from V and 2 bases from J, with 16 bases between. CDR3 nucleotide sequence: TGTGCCAGCAGGGCGCGGGAGGGCCTCAACACTGAAGCTTTCTTT. It specifies CASRAREGLNTEAFF. Filled out from reference TRBV2 and TRBJ1-1, the complete variable domain reads EPEVTQTPSHQVTQMGQEVILRCVPISNHLYFYWYRQILGQKVEFLVSFYNNEISEKSEIFDDQFSVERPDGSNFTLKIRSTKLEDSAMYFCASRAREGLNTEAFFGQGTRLTVV.

The count of this clone is one. The rearrangement uses TRBV10-3 and TRBJ2-7; D possibly corresponds to TRBD2 (5 bases). CDR3 length equals 13 residues. Trimming stripped 6 bases from V and 0 bases from J, with 9 bases between. CDR1 is ENHRY and CDR2 is SYGVKD in the germline V gene. This CDR3 reads CAIRTGSSYEQYF. CDR3 nucleotide sequence: TGTGCCATCAGGACGGGGAGCTCCTACGAGCAGTACTTC.

This chain uses TRBV27 with TRBJ1-5; possibly TRBD1 for D (5 bases). The CDR3 loop spans 12 amino acids. V lost 6 bases and J lost 8, with 11 bases in between. Per germline, CDR1 MNHEY and CDR2 SMNVEV (reference sequence). The CDR3 DNA is TGTGCCAGCAGGGACATGGGCAAGCCCCAGCATTTT. It encodes CASRDMGKPQHF.

V and J are TRBV6-1 and TRBJ2-7, with 7 bases that match TRBD2. CDR3 length: 12 amino acids. CDR1 is MNHNS, CDR2 SASEGT, per germline. V gave up 8 bases and J gave up 2 bases; unmatched junction bases: 3. Here the CDR3 reads CASDLAAYEQYF. CDR3 DNA: TGTGCCAGCGACCTAGCGGCCTACGAGCAGTACTTC.

This clone was seen a few times. The V call is TRBV5-4, the J call TRBJ2-1; tentative D call: TRBD2 (5 bases). Germline V gene sequence: CDR1 SGHNT, CDR2 YYREEE (reference sequence). The V end lost 4 bases, the J end lost 3 bases, and 14 bases lay between the germline ends. This CDR3 region has 15 residues. The CDR3 DNA follows: TGTGCCAGCAGCCCTCGGTTAGCGAGCTACAATGAGCAGTTCTTC. Its protein is CASSPRLASYNEQFF.

V gene TRBV27 combines with J gene TRBJ2-2; D is undetermined. The CDR3 is made up of 13 amino acids. Germline-derived CDR1 and CDR2 are MNHEY and SMNVEV (reference sequence). The V end was cut by 5 bases, the J end by 6 bases, with 10 bases between. CDR3 sequence reads: CASSLNSPGELFF. Here the CDR3 DNA reads TGTGCCAGCAGTCTTAATTCCCCCGGGGAGCTGTTTTTT.

The chain joins TRBV28 to TRBJ2-3, with D perhaps matching TRBD1 (6 bases). This CDR3 contains 13 residues. The germline gives CDR1 MDHEN, CDR2 SYDVKM. Trimming left V 7 bases short and J 2 bases short, with 10 bases between. CDR3 amino acids: CASNRDHTDTQYF. Here the CDR3 DNA reads TGTGCCAGCAACAGGGACCACACAGATACGCAGTATTTT.

The rearrangement joins TRBV4-2 to TRBJ1-1; D possibly corresponds to TRBD1 (5 bases). Germline lookup yields CDR1 LGHNA and CDR2 YNFKEQ. Trimming pared 1 base from V and 1 base from J, leaving 13 bases between. There are 16 residues in the CDR3. This CDR3 is CASSQGGDPRNTEAFF. DNA for the CDR3: TGTGCCAGCAGCCAAGGGGGCGACCCGAGGAACACTGAAGCTTTCTTT.

V usage is TRBV6-5 and J usage is TRBJ1-6; D unresolved. The length of the CDR3 is 13 residues. Germline-derived CDR1 and CDR2 are MNHEY and SVGAGI. V lost 2 bases, J lost 9 bases, and 8 bases lay in between. The CDR3 protein is CASSYEQSSPLHF. Here the CDR3 DNA reads TGTGCCAGCAGTTACGAACAGAGTTCACCCCTCCACTTT.

The J gene is TRBJ1-3, the V gene TRBV5-6; D possibly corresponds to TRBD1 (6 bases). This CDR3 has 14 residues. V gave up 5 bases and J gave up 3 bases, with 12 bases separating them. Germline V lookup: CDR1 SGHDT, CDR2 YYEEEE. The CDR3 nucleotides are TGTGCCAGCAGATTACAGGGTTTTGGAAACACCATATATTTT. It encodes CASRLQGFGNTIYF.

The chain links TRBV6-1 to TRBJ2-3; TRBD1 might be the D (6 bases). CDR1 and CDR2 (germline): MNHNS, SASEGT. CDR3 length: 13 residues. Trimming shortened V by 6 bases and J by 3 bases, and 10 bases separated the two germline ends. The CDR3 reads CASSRTATDTQYF. The CDR3 bases are TGTGCCAGCAGCCGGACAGCTACAGATACGCAGTATTTT.

In this sample, this clone turned up once. The chain employs TRBV6-5 and TRBJ2-7; a weak D match, TRBD2 (5 bases). The germline CDR1 and CDR2 sequences are MNHEY and SVGAGI. Trimming cost V 0 bases and J 3 bases, with 12 bases left between them. The CDR3 loop spans 15 amino acids. The CDR3 bases are TGTGCCAGCAGTTACTCTGGAGGTTCCTTCTACGAGCAGTACTTC. The encoded protein is CASSYSGGSFYEQYF.